This T cell receptor beta chain came from a study of cytomegalovirus exposure and HLA in healthy donors. The wider study: Tens of millions of unique TCRs from HLA-typed donors were held in an early data release.

As concerns this clone: Antigen specificity is unknown.

With 60 Vbeta and 13 Jbeta primers, the PCR was carried out. TCRdb's copy holds only in-frame clones and misses some; the assay was immunoSEQ multiplex PCR. The sample includes tens of thousands of clones, about 80% of them seen just once. Study observations and caveats: Later analysis suggested most CMV-associated TCR beta chains were HLA-restricted.

The sequenced material came from PBMCs. The origin of this receptor is a man between 18 and 29 years old in good health and CMV-seronegative.

The CDR3 DNA sequence: TGCGCCAGCAGTGACACGGGATGGACTGAAGCTTTCTTT. This codes for CASSDTGWTEAFF. V and J are TRBV10-1 and TRBJ1-1; D uncertain. This CDR3 comprises 13 residues. Germline assignment: CDR1 WNHNN and CDR2 SYGVQD (reference sequence). V was trimmed by 3 bases and J by 5 bases, leaving 10 bases between them.